This is a list of T cell receptor beta chains from one sample in a study of T cell repertoires in cytomegalovirus infection. One entry per CDR3 protein results from TCRdb running MiXCR on the reads. In the table there are about 300,000 distinct CDR3 sequences, around 10% of which are singletons. Sequenced: PBMCs. The receptors come from a human donor in good health (CMV status not recorded). Some clones in this sample may be carry-over from other donors' samples. CDR3s include the opening cysteine and the closing phenylalanine or tryptophan. A D gene is named only where the DNA matches it firmly. Not every row has a clone size; where given, it reads once, few, many or a size class.

V gene	clone size	CDR3 length	D gene	J gene	CDR3 DNA	CDR3 protein
TRBV10-3	.	13	.	TRBJ2-1	TGTGCCATCAGTGAGTCGATACCCAATGAGCAGTTCTTC	CAISESIPNEQFF
TRBV12-5	.	14	.	TRBJ2-5	TGTGCTAGTGGTTTTACTGACAGTAAAGAGACCCAGTACTTC	CASGFTDSKETQYF
TRBV29-1	few	13	.	TRBJ1-1	TGCAGCGTTGAGGTACAGTTGAACACTGAAGCTTTCTTT	CSVEVQLNTEAFF
TRBV15	.	16	.	TRBJ1-2	TGTGCCACCAGCAGAGGGGGAATCACATCGGGCTATGGCTACACCTTC	CATSRGGITSGYGYTF
TRBV5-6	many	16	.	TRBJ1-2	TGTGCCAGCAGCCCTGGTCACTCGGGGACTAACTATGGCTACACCTTC	CASSPGHSGTNYGYTF
TRBV20-1	many	14	.	TRBJ1-6	TGCAGTGCTAGGGGCCGGACGGTAAATTCACCCCTCCACTTT	CSARGRTVNSPLHF
TRBV29-1	few	16	TRBD1	TRBJ1-2	TGCAGCGTTGGCTTGACTACGGGACAGGGGGCTCTTGGCTACACCTTC	CSVGLTTGQGALGYTF
TRBV20-1	many	15	TRBD1	TRBJ2-5	TGCAGTGCTAGTGCCACCCGGACAGGTCAAGAGACCCAGTACTTC	CSASATRTGQETQYF
TRBV19	.	16	.	TRBJ2-1	TGTGCCAGTAGTATAGATCGGGACCCCTCCTACAATGAGCAGTTCTTC	CASSIDRDPSYNEQFF
TRBV7-6	many	15	.	TRBJ2-2	TGTGCCAGCAGCCCCATAGGGGGACCCGGCGGGGAGCTGTTTTTT	CASSPIGGPGGELFF
TRBV5-1	.	15	TRBD1	TRBJ1-1	TGCGCCAGCAGCTTGGAGGGACAGGGGGCCTCTGAAGCTTTCTTT	CASSLEGQGASEAFF
TRBV7-9	many	11	.	TRBJ1-1	TGTGCCAGCCCTGGGGGCACTGAAGCTTTCTTT	CASPGGTEAFF
TRBV7-8	many	12	.	TRBJ2-5	TGTGCCAGCAGCCCCCCCCCGAAGACCCAGTACTTC	CASSPPPKTQYF
TRBV7-7	many	14	.	TRBJ2-2	TGTGCTAGCAGCTTAGCTTTAAGCACCGGGGAGCTGTTTTTT	CASSLALSTGELFF
TRBV28	.	14	TRBD1	TRBJ2-2	TGTGCCAGCAGTTCGGGACAGTTCACCGGGGAGCTGTTTTTT	CASSSGQFTGELFF
TRBV29-1	many	14	.	TRBJ1-1	TGCAGCGTTGATACCAGGGAGGGGGACACTGAAGCTTTCTTT	CSVDTREGDTEAFF
TRBV6-2/TRBV6-3	many	17	TRBD2	TRBJ2-2	TGTGCCAGCACCCCGGGGGGGGGGACCGCGAACACCGGGGAGCTGTTTTTT	CASTPGGGTANTGELFF
TRBV24-1	many	16	TRBD2	TRBJ2-1	TGTGCCACGGACTCAGGACGCGGGACTAGTTTCAATGAGCAGTTCTTC	CATDSGRGTSFNEQFF
TRBV12-3/TRBV12-4	few	15	TRBD1	TRBJ2-3	TGTGCCAGCACCCTACGGGACAGTCCCACAGATACGCAGTATTTT	CASTLRDSPTDTQYF
TRBV7-2	many	14	.	TRBJ2-1	TGTGCCAGCAGCTTAGTGGGCCCCGCCAGCGAGCAGTTCTTC	CASSLVGPASEQFF
TRBV7-9	few	17	TRBD1	TRBJ1-5	TGTGCCAGCAGCCAACTCGGGACAGTCGGCAGCAATCAGCCCCAGCATTTT	CASSQLGTVGSNQPQHF
TRBV18	.	12	.	TRBJ1-2	TGTGCCAGCTCACATGGTGACTATGGCTACACCTTC	CASSHGDYGYTF
TRBV6-2/TRBV6-3	many	14	TRBD2	TRBJ2-1	TGTGCCAGCAGTTACGCGGGGGGGCTTGAGGAGCAGTTCTTC	CASSYAGGLEEQFF
TRBV28	few	19	.	TRBJ2-2	TGTGCCAGCAGTTTCTTAATCAGGGGCGAACACGCGAACACCGGGGAGCTGTTTTTT	CASSFLIRGEHANTGELFF
TRBV29-1	many	13	.	TRBJ2-1	TGCAGCGTTGGGGGAAGGCTAGCAAATGAGCAGTTCTTC	CSVGGRLANEQFF
TRBV10-2	many	12	.	TRBJ1-6	TGCGCCAGCAGTGACCAGTCTTTACCCCTCCACTTT	CASSDQSLPLHF
TRBV7-6	many	17	.	TRBJ2-1	TGTGCCAGCAGCCCCTACGGGGGGCCTAGCTCCTACAATGAGCAGTTCTTC	CASSPYGGPSSYNEQFF
TRBV13	many	15	.	TRBJ1-6	TGTGCCAGCAGCTTAGGCCGGAGGGATAATTCACCCCTCCACTTT	CASSLGRRDNSPLHF
TRBV10-3	many	13	.	TRBJ2-1	TGTGCCATCAGAGACAGCTCCTACAATGAGCAGTTCTTC	CAIRDSSYNEQFF
TRBV12-5	many	14	.	TRBJ1-1	TGTGCTAGTGGTTCTGACAGCCGGATTTCTGAAGCTTTCTTT	CASGSDSRISEAFF
TRBV15	many	17	TRBD1	TRBJ1-4	TGTGCCACCAGCACGACAGGGTCCCCAGCAACTAATGAAAAACTGTTTTTT	CATSTTGSPATNEKLFF
TRBV29-1	few	14	.	TRBJ2-4	TGCAGCGTGAACCACTGGACAGATCTTAACATTCAGTACTTC	CSVNHWTDLNIQYF
TRBV20-1	.	15	TRBD2	TRBJ2-7	TGCAGTGCCCCTGACGTGGGGGGGAGGACCTACGAGCAGTACTTC	CSAPDVGGRTYEQYF
TRBV7-6	many	15	.	TRBJ2-5	TGTGCCAGCAGCTTAGAGAACAGCGGCCAAGAGACCCAGTACTTC	CASSLENSGQETQYF
TRBV28	.	16	TRBD2	TRBJ2-5	TGTGCCAGCAGTTTACCGGGGCTAGCGGGTAAAGAGACCCAGTACTTC	CASSLPGLAGKETQYF
TRBV29-1	few	13	.	TRBJ1-5	TGCAGCGTTCGGGGTCAAAACAATCAGCCCCAGCATTTT	CSVRGQNNQPQHF
TRBV20-1	.	15	TRBD1	TRBJ1-1	TGCAGTGCTATCGACAGGGCCATCATGAACACTGAAGCTTTCTTT	CSAIDRAIMNTEAFF
TRBV6-2/TRBV6-3	few	15	TRBD1	TRBJ2-1	TGTGCCAGCAGTTGGGGACAGGTGTTGTACAATGAGCAGTTCTTC	CASSWGQVLYNEQFF
TRBV28	many	14	.	TRBJ2-6	TGTGCCAGCAGTTCGGGAACTGGGGCCAACGTCCTGACTTTC	CASSSGTGANVLTF
TRBV5-1	.	13	TRBD2	TRBJ2-1	TGCGCCAGCAGGGCGGGGGGGCCCTATGAGCAGTTCTTC	CASRAGGPYEQFF
TRBV20-1	many	16	.	TRBJ1-2	TGCAGTGCTAGAGATTTTACGAGAGGGGAAATGCATGGCTACACCTTC	CSARDFTRGEMHGYTF
TRBV15	.	20	TRBD1	TRBJ2-6	TGTGCCACCAGCAGATTCGGGACAGGGGCATCCCACTCTGGGGCCAACGTCCTGACTTTC	CATSRFGTGASHSGANVLTF
TRBV2	many	12	.	TRBJ1-6	TGTGCCAGTAGGGTGGATAATTCACCCCTCCACTTT	CASRVDNSPLHF
TRBV12-3/TRBV12-4	.	14	.	TRBJ1-4	TGTGCCAGCAGTTTTGCCGGCGGGAATGAAAAACTGTTTTTT	CASSFAGGNEKLFF
TRBV7-9	.	16	.	TRBJ1-1	TGTGCCAGCATCCCCCACCGGAGGCAAATGAACACTGAAGCTTTCTTT	CASIPHRRQMNTEAFF
TRBV2	.	12	.	TRBJ2-3	TGTGCCAGCAGTGAAGAAGGGGATACGCAGTATTTT	CASSEEGDTQYF
TRBV12-3/TRBV12-4	many	14	.	TRBJ1-4	TGTGCCAGCAGTTTCGGGCAGAATAATGAAAAACTGTTTTTT	CASSFGQNNEKLFF
TRBV6-2/TRBV6-3	many	14	TRBD2	TRBJ2-1	TGTGCCAGCAGTCGGCGGGGGGGCAACTATGAGCAGTTCTTC	CASSRRGGNYEQFF
TRBV7-8	many	16	.	TRBJ2-3	TGTGCCAGCAGCTTAGAGACCCAGCCCAGCACAGATACGCAGTATTTT	CASSLETQPSTDTQYF
TRBV28	.	13	.	TRBJ1-1	TGTGCCAGCAGTTTACCAGCGGGGGGCGAAGCTTTCTTT	CASSLPAGGEAFF
TRBV7-6	many	16	.	TRBJ2-5	TGTGCCAGCAGCCCCCGTGGTCTACCACTCCAAGAGACCCAGTACTTC	CASSPRGLPLQETQYF
TRBV20-1	many	14	TRBD1	TRBJ1-3	TGCAGTGCTAGATCCGGGACAGGAGGAAACACCATATATTTT	CSARSGTGGNTIYF
TRBV7-9	many	13	.	TRBJ2-1	TGTGCCAGCAGACCCCCAGGGTCGGATGAGCAGTTCTTC	CASRPPGSDEQFF
TRBV28	many	14	.	TRBJ1-1	TGTGCCTCCTTGTCTGGGGGCAAGGGAACTGAAGCTTTCTTT	CASLSGGKGTEAFF
TRBV2	few	14	TRBD1	TRBJ2-2	TGTGCCACCCACAGGGGCCTAGCTGCTGGGGAGCTGTTTTTT	CATHRGLAAGELFF
TRBV5-1	many	16	.	TRBJ2-6	TGCGCCAGCAGCCCCCCGGCCCCATCTGGGGCCAACGTCCTGACTTTC	CASSPPAPSGANVLTF
TRBV24-1	many	15	.	TRBJ1-1	TGTGCCACCAGTGACTCAGGGACAAAGAACACTGAAGCTTTCTTT	CATSDSGTKNTEAFF
TRBV5-4	many	14	.	TRBJ1-2	TGTGCCAGCAGCTTGGAGGCGGAATTGGGTGGCTACACCTTC	CASSLEAELGGYTF
TRBV20-1	many	11	TRBD1	TRBJ1-2	TGCAGGGGGGACAGGGGGTATGACTACACCTTC	CRGDRGYDYTF
TRBV7-2	many	14	.	TRBJ2-7	TGTGCCAGCAGCTTAGTGGGCAAATACTACGAGCAGTACTTC	CASSLVGKYYEQYF